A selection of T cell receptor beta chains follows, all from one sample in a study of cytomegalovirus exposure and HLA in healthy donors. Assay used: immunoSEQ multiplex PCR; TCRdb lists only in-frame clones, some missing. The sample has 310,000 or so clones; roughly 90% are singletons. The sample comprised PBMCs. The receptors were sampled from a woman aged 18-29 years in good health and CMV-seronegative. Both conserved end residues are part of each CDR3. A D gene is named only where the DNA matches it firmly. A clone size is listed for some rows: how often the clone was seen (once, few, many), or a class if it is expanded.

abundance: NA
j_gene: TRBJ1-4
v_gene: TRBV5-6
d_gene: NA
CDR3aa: CASKGRATNEKLFF
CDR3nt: TGTGCCAGCAAGGGCAGGGCAACTAATGAAAAACTGTTTTTT

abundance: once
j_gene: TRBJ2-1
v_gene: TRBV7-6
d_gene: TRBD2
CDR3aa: CASSLMRPSGVNYNEQFF
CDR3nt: TGTGCCAGCAGCTTAATGAGGCCTAGCGGGGTTAACTACAATGAGCAGTTCTTC

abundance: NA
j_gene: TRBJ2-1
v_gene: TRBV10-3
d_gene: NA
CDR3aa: CATVERGNEQFF
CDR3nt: TGTGCCACCGTAGAAAGGGGGAATGAGCAGTTCTTC

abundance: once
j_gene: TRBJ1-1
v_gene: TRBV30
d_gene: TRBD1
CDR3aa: CAWSVSGTGAFF
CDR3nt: TGTGCCTGGAGTGTTTCCGGGACAGGGGCTTTCTTT

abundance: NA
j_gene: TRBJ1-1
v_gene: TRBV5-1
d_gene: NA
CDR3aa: CASSPMGGVGTEAFF
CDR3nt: TGCGCCAGCAGCCCTATGGGCGGGGTGGGCACTGAAGCTTTCTTT

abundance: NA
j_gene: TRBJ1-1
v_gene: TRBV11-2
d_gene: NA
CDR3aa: CASSLQILNTEAFF
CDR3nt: TGTGCCAGCAGTCTTCAGATCTTGAACACTGAAGCTTTCTTT

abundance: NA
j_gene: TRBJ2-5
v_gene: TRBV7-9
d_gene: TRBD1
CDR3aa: CASSLSRDRAWETQYF
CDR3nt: TGTGCCAGCAGCTTAAGCAGGGACAGGGCTTGGGAGACCCAGTACTTC

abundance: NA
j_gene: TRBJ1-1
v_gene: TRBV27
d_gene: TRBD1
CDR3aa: CASSQTGGQQAFF
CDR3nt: TGTGCCAGCAGCCAAACCGGGGGACAGCAAGCTTTCTTT

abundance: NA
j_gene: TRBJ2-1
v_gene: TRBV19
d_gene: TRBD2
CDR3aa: CASSKTSGGFNEQFF
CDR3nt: TGTGCCAGCTCTAAAACGAGCGGGGGGTTTAATGAGCAGTTCTTC

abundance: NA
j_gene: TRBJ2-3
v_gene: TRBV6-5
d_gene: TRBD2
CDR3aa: CASGQGLAPDTQYF
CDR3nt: TGTGCCAGCGGCCAGGGACTAGCTCCAGATACGCAGTATTTT

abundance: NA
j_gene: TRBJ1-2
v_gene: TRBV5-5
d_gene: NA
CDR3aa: CASSREIIFGYTF
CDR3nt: TGTGCCAGCAGCAGGGAGATTATCTTTGGCTACACCTTC

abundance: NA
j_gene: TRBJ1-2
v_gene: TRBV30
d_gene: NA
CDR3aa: CAWSGGEVYGYTF
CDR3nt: TGTGCCTGGAGCGGGGGGGAGGTCTATGGCTACACCTTC

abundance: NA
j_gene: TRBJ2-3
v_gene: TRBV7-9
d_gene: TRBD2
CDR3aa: CASSLPWTAGDQDTQYF
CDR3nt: TGTGCCAGCAGCTTACCTTGGACGGCGGGGGACCAAGATACGCAGTATTTT

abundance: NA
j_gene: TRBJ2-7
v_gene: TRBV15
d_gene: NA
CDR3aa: CATSIRVSSSYEQYF
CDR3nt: TGTGCCACCAGCATCCGGGTAAGCAGCTCCTACGAGCAGTACTTC

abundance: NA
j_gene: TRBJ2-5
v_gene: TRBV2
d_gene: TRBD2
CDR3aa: CAGGLAGGLQETQYF
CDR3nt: TGTGCCGGAGGACTAGCGGGGGGTCTCCAAGAGACCCAGTACTTC

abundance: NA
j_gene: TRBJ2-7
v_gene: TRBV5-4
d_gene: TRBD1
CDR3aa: CASSLQQGKGYF
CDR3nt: TGTGCCAGCAGCTTACAACAGGGGAAGGGGTACTTC

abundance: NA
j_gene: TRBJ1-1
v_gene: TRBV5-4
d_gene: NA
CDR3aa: CASSEGYGTEASF
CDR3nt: TGTGCCAGCAGCGAGGGATACGGAACTGAAGCTTCCTTT

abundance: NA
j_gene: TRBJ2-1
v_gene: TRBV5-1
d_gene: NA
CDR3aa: CASSLDRYNEQFF
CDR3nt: TGCGCCAGCAGCTTGGACAGATACAATGAGCAGTTCTTC

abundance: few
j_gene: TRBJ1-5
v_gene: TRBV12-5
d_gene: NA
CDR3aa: CASSVGLRQPQHF
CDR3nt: TGTGCTAGTTCGGTGGGGCTGCGGCAGCCCCAGCATTTT

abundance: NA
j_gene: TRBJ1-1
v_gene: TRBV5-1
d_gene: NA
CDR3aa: CASSLDGGANTEAFF
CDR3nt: TGCGCCAGCAGCTTGGATGGGGGGGCCAACACTGAAGCTTTCTTT

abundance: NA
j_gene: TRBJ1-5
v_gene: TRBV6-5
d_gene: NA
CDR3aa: CASSYSQGNQPQHF
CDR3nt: TGTGCCAGCAGTTACTCCCAGGGCAATCAGCCCCAGCATTTT

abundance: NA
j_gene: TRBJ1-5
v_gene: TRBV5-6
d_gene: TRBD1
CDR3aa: CASSLYRDRGQVANQPQHF
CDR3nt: TGTGCCAGCAGCCTGTACCGGGACAGGGGGCAGGTGGCCAATCAGCCCCAGCATTTT

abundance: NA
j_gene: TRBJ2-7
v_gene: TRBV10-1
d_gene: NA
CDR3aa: CASSGGVNYEQYF
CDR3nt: TGCGCCAGCAGTGGCGGGGTCAACTACGAGCAGTACTTC

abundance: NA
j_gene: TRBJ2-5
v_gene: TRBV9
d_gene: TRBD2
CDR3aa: CASSLGLAGGQETQYF
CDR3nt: TGTGCCAGCAGCTTGGGACTAGCGGGGGGGCAAGAGACCCAGTACTTC